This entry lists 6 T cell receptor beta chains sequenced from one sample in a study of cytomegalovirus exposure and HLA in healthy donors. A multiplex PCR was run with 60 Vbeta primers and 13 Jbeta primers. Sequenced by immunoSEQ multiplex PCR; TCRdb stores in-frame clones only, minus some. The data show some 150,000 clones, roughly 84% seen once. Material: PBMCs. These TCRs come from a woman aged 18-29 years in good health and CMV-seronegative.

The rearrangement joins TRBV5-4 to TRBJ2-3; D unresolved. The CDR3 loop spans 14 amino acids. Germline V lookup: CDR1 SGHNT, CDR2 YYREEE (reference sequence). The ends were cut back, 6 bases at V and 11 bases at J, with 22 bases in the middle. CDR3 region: CASTPLKSRRRQYF. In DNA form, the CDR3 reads TGTGCCAGCACCCCACTAAAGAGTAGACGCAGGCAGTATTTT.

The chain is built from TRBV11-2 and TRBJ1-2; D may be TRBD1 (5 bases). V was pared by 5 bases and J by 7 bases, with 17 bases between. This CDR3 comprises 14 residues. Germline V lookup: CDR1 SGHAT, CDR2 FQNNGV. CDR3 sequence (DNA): TGTGCCAGCAGCGGTATCCGGGTTGACAGTGGCTACACCTTC. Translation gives CASSGIRVDSGYTF.

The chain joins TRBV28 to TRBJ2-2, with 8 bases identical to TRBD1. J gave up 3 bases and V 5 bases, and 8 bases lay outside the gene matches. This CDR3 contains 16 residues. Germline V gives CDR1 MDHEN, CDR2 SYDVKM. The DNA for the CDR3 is TGTGCCAGCAGTCCCCGGGACAGGCTGTACACCGGGGAGCTGTTTTTT. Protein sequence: CASSPRDRLYTGELFF. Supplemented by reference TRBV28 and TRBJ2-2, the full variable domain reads DVKVTQSSRYLVKRTGEKVFLECVQDMDHENMFWYRQDPGLGLRLIYFSYDVKMKEKGDIPEGYSVSREKKERFSLILESASTNQTSMYLCASSPRDRLYTGELFFGEGSRLTVL.

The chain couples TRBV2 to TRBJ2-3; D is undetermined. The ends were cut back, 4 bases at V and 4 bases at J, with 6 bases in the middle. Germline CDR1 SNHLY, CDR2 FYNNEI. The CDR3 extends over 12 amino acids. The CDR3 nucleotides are TGTGCCAGCAGTGGGGCAGCAGATACGCAGTATTTT. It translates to CASSGAADTQYF.

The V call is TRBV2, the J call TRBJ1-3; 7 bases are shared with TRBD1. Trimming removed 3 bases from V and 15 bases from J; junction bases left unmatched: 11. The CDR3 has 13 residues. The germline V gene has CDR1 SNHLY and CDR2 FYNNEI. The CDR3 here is CASSEVHRDRKYF. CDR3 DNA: TGTGCCAGCAGTGAGGTTCACCGGGACAGAAAATATTTT.

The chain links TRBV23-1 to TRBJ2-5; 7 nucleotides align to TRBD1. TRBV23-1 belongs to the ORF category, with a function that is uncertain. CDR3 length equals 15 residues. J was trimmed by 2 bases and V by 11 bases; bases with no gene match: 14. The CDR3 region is CAEPEGAAPQETQYF. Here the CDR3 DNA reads TGCGCCGAACCAGAGGGGGCGGCCCCTCAAGAGACCCAGTACTTC.